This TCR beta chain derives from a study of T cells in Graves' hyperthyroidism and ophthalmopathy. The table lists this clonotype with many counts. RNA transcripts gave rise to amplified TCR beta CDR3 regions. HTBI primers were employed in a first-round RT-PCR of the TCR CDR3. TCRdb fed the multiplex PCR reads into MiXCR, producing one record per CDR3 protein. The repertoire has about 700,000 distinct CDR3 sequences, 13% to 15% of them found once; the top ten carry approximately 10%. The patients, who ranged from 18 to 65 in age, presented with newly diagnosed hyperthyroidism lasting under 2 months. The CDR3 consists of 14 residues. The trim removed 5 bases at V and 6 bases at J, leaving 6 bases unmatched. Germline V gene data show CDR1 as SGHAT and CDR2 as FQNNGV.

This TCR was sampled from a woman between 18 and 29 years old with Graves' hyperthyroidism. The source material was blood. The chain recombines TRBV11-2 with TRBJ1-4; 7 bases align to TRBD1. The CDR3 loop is CASSEGQTDEKLFF. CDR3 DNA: TGTGCCAGCAGCGAGGGACAGACAGATGAAAAACTGTTTTTT. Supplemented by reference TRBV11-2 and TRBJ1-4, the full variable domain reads EAGVAQSPRYKIIEKRQSVAFWCNPISGHATLYWYQQILGQGPKLLIQFQNNGVVDDSQLPKDRFSAERLKGVDSTLKIQPAKLEDSAVYLCASSEGQTDEKLFFGSGTQLSVL.